This TCR beta chain was sequenced for a study of blood T cell repertoires in COVID-19. Across the study: The samples span acute and convalescent COVID-19 from the United States, Italy and Spain.

Repertoires were generated with immunoSEQ multiplex PCR, while TCRdb's copy carries only in-frame clones and drops some. Among 150,000 to 190,000 clones listed, roughly 82% were seen once. This sequence was found in a woman between 45 and 60 years old with acute or convalescent COVID-19. Sequencing input: peripheral blood.

In nucleotides, the CDR3 is TGTGCCAGCAGCTTAGGTGGGCAGGGCTATGGCTACACCTTC. Translated: CASSLGGQGYGYTF. The rearrangement uses TRBV7-3 and TRBJ1-2, with D possibly being TRBD1 (5 bases). Per germline, CDR1 SGHTA and CDR2 FQGTGA. The CDR3 is 14 amino acids. The V and J ends lost 2 bases and 4 bases respectively, with 11 bases between them.